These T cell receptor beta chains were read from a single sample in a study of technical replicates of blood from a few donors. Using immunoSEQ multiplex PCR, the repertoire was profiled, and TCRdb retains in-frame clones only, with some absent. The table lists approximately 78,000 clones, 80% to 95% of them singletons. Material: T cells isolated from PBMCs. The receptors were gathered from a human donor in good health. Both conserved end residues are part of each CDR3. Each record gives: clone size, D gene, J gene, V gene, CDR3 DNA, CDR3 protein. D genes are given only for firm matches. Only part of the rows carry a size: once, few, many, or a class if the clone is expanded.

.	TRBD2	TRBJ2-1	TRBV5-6	TGTGCCAGCAGCTTATGGCCGGGAGGGCCTGAGCAGTTCTTC	CASSLWPGGPEQFF
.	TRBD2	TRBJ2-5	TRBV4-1	TGCGCCAGCAGCCAAGATTTCCCTAGCGGGTGGGAGACCCAGTACTTC	CASSQDFPSGWETQYF
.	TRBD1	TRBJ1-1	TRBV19	TGTGCCAGTAGTATCCGAGGAACAGGGGCTGAAGCTTTCTTT	CASSIRGTGAEAFF
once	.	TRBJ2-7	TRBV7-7	TGTGCCAGCAGCTTAGATATGGGGCCCGAAGTCTACGAGCAGTACTTC	CASSLDMGPEVYEQYF
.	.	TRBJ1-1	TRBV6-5	TGTGCCAGCAGTTACTCCCGGGGGGCAACTTTCTTT	CASSYSRGATFF
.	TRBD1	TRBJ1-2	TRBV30	TGTGCCTGGTTTCGGGACAGCGTAGGCTACACCTTC	CAWFRDSVGYTF
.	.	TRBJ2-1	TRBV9	TGTGCCAGCAGCGTAATTTCCAGCTCCTACAATGAGCAGTTCTTC	CASSVISSSYNEQFF
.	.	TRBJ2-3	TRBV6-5	TGTGCCAGCAGGCCCCGAGGAGATACGCAGTATTTT	CASRPRGDTQYF
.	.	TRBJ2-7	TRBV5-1	TGCGCCAGCAGCTTGGCCGGGCGGGACCCGGCGTGGGAGCAGTACTTC	CASSLAGRDPAWEQYF
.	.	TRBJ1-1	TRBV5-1	TGCGCCAGCAGCTCTTCTGGCGCTCAGGGTTTCGGCACTGAAGCTTTCTTT	CASSSSGAQGFGTEAFF
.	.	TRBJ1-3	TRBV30	TGTGCCTGGAGCCCAGGTTTTTTAGGAAACACCATATATTTT	CAWSPGFLGNTIYF
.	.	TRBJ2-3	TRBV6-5	TGTGCCAGCAGTTATCACGGTCGAGATACGCAGTATTTT	CASSYHGRDTQYF
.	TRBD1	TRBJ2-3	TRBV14	TGTGCCAGCAGCCAAGCTGACAGGGGGTTGTCCGGAGATACGCAGTATTTT	CASSQADRGLSGDTQYF
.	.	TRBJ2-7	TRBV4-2	TGTGCCAGCAGCCAAGATCGGGTTGACGAGCAGTACTTC	CASSQDRVDEQYF
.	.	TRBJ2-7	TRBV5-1	TGCGCCAGCAGCTTGGACGGCTACGAGCAGTACTTC	CASSLDGYEQYF
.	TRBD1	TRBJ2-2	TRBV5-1	TGCGCCAGCAGCTTCCCCGTCTTCAGGGGGAGCACCGGGGAGCTGTTTTTT	CASSFPVFRGSTGELFF
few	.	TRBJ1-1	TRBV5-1	TGCGCCAGCAGCTTGGAGCCGGGAAAAGAAGCTTTCTTT	CASSLEPGKEAFF
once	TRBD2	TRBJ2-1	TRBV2	TGTGCCAGCGCCGGGACTAGCGGGATTAATGAGCAGTTCTTC	CASAGTSGINEQFF
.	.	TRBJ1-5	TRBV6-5	TGTGCCAGCAGTCTAGAGATTGATCAGCCCCAGCATTTT	CASSLEIDQPQHF
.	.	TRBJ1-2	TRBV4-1	TGCGCCAGCAGCCAAGGCATGCGTGGCTACACCTTC	CASSQGMRGYTF
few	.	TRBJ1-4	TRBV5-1	TGCGCCAGCAGCTTGTGGCCGAGCGATGAAAAACTGTTTTTT	CASSLWPSDEKLFF
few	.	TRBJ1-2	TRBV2	TGTGCCAGCAGTCAAGAGGAGTTTGGCTACACCTTC	CASSQEEFGYTF
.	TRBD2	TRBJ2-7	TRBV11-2	TGTGCCAGCAGCCAATATCCCGGGACTAGCGGGAACAACGAGCAGTACTTC	CASSQYPGTSGNNEQYF
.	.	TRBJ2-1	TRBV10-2	TGCGCCAGCTCTGAAGGGCGGGGCCCCAGGTACAATGAGCAGTTCTTC	CASSEGRGPRYNEQFF